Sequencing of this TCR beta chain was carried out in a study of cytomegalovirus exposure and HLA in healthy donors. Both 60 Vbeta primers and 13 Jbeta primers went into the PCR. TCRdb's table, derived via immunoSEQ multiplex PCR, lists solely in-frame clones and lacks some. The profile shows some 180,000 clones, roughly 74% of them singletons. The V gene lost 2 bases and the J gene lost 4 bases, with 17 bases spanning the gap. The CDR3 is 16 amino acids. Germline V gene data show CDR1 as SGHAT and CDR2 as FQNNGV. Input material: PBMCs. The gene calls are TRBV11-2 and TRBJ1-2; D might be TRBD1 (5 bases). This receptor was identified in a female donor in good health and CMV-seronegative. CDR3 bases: TGTGCCAGCAGCTTAAACACAGGCGCATCTTTCTATGGCTACACCTTC. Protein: CASSLNTGASFYGYTF. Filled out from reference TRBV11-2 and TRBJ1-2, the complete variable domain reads EAGVAQSPRYKIIEKRQSVAFWCNPISGHATLYWYQQILGQGPKLLIQFQNNGVVDDSQLPKDRFSAERLKGVDSTLKIQPAKLEDSAVYLCASSLNTGASFYGYTFGSGTRLTVV.